Presented here are 15 T cell receptor beta chains from one specimen sequenced in a study of CD8 T cells in Susac syndrome. RNA, at about 0.5 to 1 ug, was reverse transcribed with random hexamers. TCRdb redid the calling of the immunoSEQ multiplex PCR reads with MiXCR, one entry per CDR3 protein. The sample has around 150,000 distinct CDR3 sequences; 95% are singletons. Source material: CD8+ T cells from PBMCs. Source of these receptors: a human donor with Susac syndrome.

The J gene is TRBJ2-3, the V gene TRBV27; perhaps TRBD2 as D (7 bases). CDR1 and CDR2 (germline): MNHEY, SMNVEV (reference sequence). Trimming removed 3 bases at V and 14 bases at J, with 18 bases between. This CDR3 spans 13 amino acids. The CDR3 region is CASSLGRGIQGYF. The CDR3 coding sequence is TGTGCCAGCAGTTTGGGGAGGGGGATCCAAGGGTATTTT.

The chain couples TRBV20-1 to TRBJ1-1, with D uncertain. In germline, CDR1 is DFQATT, CDR2 SNEGSKA (reference sequence). The ends were cut back, 0 bases at V and 5 bases at J, with 10 bases in the middle. This CDR3 comprises 13 residues. CDR3 loop: CSARDWEKTEAFF. The CDR3 DNA sequence: TGCAGTGCTAGAGATTGGGAAAAGACTGAAGCTTTCTTT.

The genes are TRBV28 and TRBJ1-5; D gene ambiguous. CDR3 length: 13 residues. The V and J ends lost 0 bases and 3 bases respectively, with 3 bases between them. Germline V gives CDR1 MDHEN, CDR2 SYDVKM. The CDR3 here is CASSLWDNQPQHF. As DNA, the CDR3 is TGTGCCAGCAGTTTATGGGACAATCAGCCCCAGCATTTT.

V usage is TRBV20-1 and J usage is TRBJ1-2; TRBD1 aligns across 12 bases. In germline, CDR1 is DFQATT, CDR2 SNEGSKA (reference sequence). CDR3 size: 16 residues. The V and J ends lost 2 bases and 8 bases, in that order; junction bases with no gene match: 12. CDR3 bases: TGCAGTGCTAGATATCTCGGGACAGGGGGCGCGAGGGGCTACACCTTC. Its translation: CSARYLGTGGARGYTF.

The CDR3 loop is CASSLAGTGRDEKLFF. CDR3 bases: TGTGCCAGCAGTTTAGCGGGGACAGGTCGGGATGAAAAACTGTTTTTT. This sequence joins TRBV12-3 or TRBV12-4 and TRBJ1-4, with 8 bases fitting TRBD1. Losses at the gene ends were 0 bases for V and 6 bases for J; bases not matched to a gene: 6. The CDR3 spans 16 residues.

V is TRBV12-3 or TRBV12-4 and J is TRBJ2-2; D is unclear. The CDR3 has 12 amino acids. V dropped 3 bases and J dropped 6 bases, with 5 bases sitting between them. The CDR3 region has the DNA TGTGCCAGCAGTTTGGAAGCCGGGGAGCTGTTTTTT. Translation: CASSLEAGELFF.

The count of this clonotype is one. This chain links TRBV29-1 with TRBJ1-2; D remains ambiguous. The V gene's germline CDR1 is SQVTM and CDR2 ANQGSEA. V shed 3 bases and J shed 2 bases, with 16 bases lying between them. The CDR3 consists of 15 residues. The CDR3 nucleotides are TGCAGCGTTGACCTTAAGTCCAGGAACAACTATGGCTACACCTTC. Protein sequence: CSVDLKSRNNYGYTF. The full variable domain, completed using reference TRBV29-1 and TRBJ1-2, is SAVISQKPSRDICQRGTSLTIQCQVDSQVTMMFWYRQQPGQSLTLIATANQGSEATYESGFVIDKFPISRPNLTFSTLTVSNMSPEDSSIYLCSVDLKSRNNYGYTFGSGTRLTVV.

In nucleotides, the CDR3 is TGTGCCAGTAGTGGGGCTAACTACGAGCAGTACTTC. This codes for CASSGANYEQYF. The chain carries TRBV19 and TRBJ2-7; possible D gene TRBD1, 5 bases. V shed 5 bases and J shed 3 bases, with 8 bases lying between them. The CDR3 length is 12 residues. In germline, CDR1 is LNHDA, CDR2 SQIVND (reference sequence).

The rearrangement links TRBV14 to TRBJ2-2; D ambiguous. The V gene's germline CDR1 is SGHDN and CDR2 FVKESK. Trimming removed 5 bases from V and 5 bases from J, with 12 bases in between. The CDR3 loop spans 14 amino acids. CDR3: CASSSRGRTGELFF. The CDR3 nucleotides read TGTGCCAGCAGCTCTCGAGGACGGACCGGGGAGCTGTTTTTT.

The rearrangement uses TRBV6-6 and TRBJ2-3, with D possibly matching TRBD2 (6 bases). This CDR3 is built from 15 residues. The V gene's germline CDR1 is MNHNY and CDR2 SVGAGI (reference sequence). V was clipped by 0 bases and J by 2 bases, with 9 bases between them. The CDR3 bases are TGTGCCAGCAGTTACTCGGACTATCCCACAGATACGCAGTATTTT. Protein sequence: CASSYSDYPTDTQYF.

This sequence joins TRBV12-5 and TRBJ1-4; D is ambiguous. This CDR3 contains 16 residues. V was shortened by 0 bases and J by 8 bases, with 16 bases between the two germline ends. From germline, CDR1 is LGHNT and CDR2 FRNRAP. This CDR3 reads CASGLVVGLTLEKLFF. The CDR3 DNA reads TGTGCTAGTGGTTTGGTAGTCGGGCTTACACTCGAAAAACTGTTTTTT.

This sequence joins TRBV12-3 or TRBV12-4 and TRBJ1-5, with D possibly being TRBD1 (5 bases). Trimming stripped 4 bases from V and 10 bases from J, with 14 bases between. The CDR3 covers 13 residues. The CDR3 DNA follows: TGTGCCAGCAGTTCACCGGGGCAATCCCCCCAGCATTTT. This translates into CASSSPGQSPQHF.

The rearrangement uses TRBV12-3 or TRBV12-4 and TRBJ2-1; the D is unclear. The CDR3 covers 13 residues. With 5 bases removed from V and 9 bases from J, the gap between germline ends came to 14 bases. The CDR3 sequence: CASSHPVSGEQFF. CDR3 nucleotides: TGTGCCAGCAGTCACCCTGTGAGTGGTGAGCAGTTCTTC.

The chain employs TRBV29-1 and TRBJ1-1; 10 bases agree with TRBD1. The ends lost 7 bases at V and 6 bases at J; junction bases unmatched: 2. This CDR3 is built from 11 residues. Germline CDR1 SQVTM, CDR2 ANQGSEA. The CDR3 here is CSGGTGAEAFF. Here the CDR3 DNA reads TGCAGCGGGGGGACAGGGGCTGAAGCTTTCTTT.

The V and J genes are TRBV29-1 and TRBJ1-1, with no clear D. This CDR3 has 11 residues. The V gene lost 5 bases and the J gene lost 1 base, with 5 bases spanning the gap. Germline loops: CDR1 SQVTM, CDR2 ANQGSEA. The CDR3 loop reads CSVYQNTEAFF. In DNA, the CDR3 is TGCAGCGTTTACCAGAACACTGAAGCTTTCTTT.